This passage covers 4 T cell receptor beta chains from one sample sequenced in a study of cytomegalovirus exposure and HLA in healthy donors. The protocol was immunoSEQ multiplex PCR, while the TCRdb copy is restricted to in-frame clones and leaves out a portion. The table has approximately 110,000 clones, around 86% seen once. The sample comprised PBMCs. The receptor set was obtained from a woman younger than 35 in good health and CMV-seropositive.

V and J are TRBV7-9 and TRBJ1-2; TRBD1 might be the D (5 bases). The CDR3 sequence is 14 residues long. The V end was cut by 0 bases, the J end by 4 bases, with 9 bases between. Germline V gene lookup returns CDR1 SEHNR and CDR2 FQNEAQ (reference sequence). As DNA, the CDR3 is TGTGCCAGCAGCTTAGCGGCAGGGCTCTATGGCTACACCTTC. Translation gives CASSLAAGLYGYTF.

The rearrangement uses TRBV6-1 and TRBJ1-5; D is ambiguous. The CDR3 spans 15 residues. CDR1 and CDR2 (germline): MNHNS, SASEGT. Between the trimmed V and J ends, which lost 4 bases and 1 base, there was a span of 11 bases. The CDR3 DNA reads TGTGCCAGCAGTGGTGAGGCTGGGAGCAATCAGCCCCAGCATTTT. It encodes CASSGEAGSNQPQHF.

The V call is TRBV5-4, the J call TRBJ2-5, with 10 bases fitting TRBD2. V shed 0 bases and J 4 bases; nucleotides not matched to a gene: 6. The CDR3 is 16 amino acids. Germline V gene lookup returns CDR1 SGHNT and CDR2 YYREEE (reference sequence). This CDR3 reads CASSLGSSGSRETQYF. DNA for the CDR3: TGTGCCAGCAGCTTGGGGTCTAGCGGGAGTCGAGAGACCCAGTACTTC. Based on the CDR3 plus reference TRBV5-4 and TRBJ2-5, the full variable domain is ETGVTQSPTHLIKTRGQQVTLRCSSQSGHNTVSWYQQALGQGPQFIFQYYREEENGRGNFPPRFSGLQFPNYSSELNVNALELDDSALYLCASSLGSSGSRETQYFGPGTRLLVL.

The J gene is TRBJ1-5, the V gene TRBV28; TRBD1 matches 7 bases. Trimming cost V 6 bases and J 11 bases; bases outside gene matches: 16. In germline, CDR1 is MDHEN, CDR2 SYDVKM. The CDR3 totals 15 residues. CDR3 protein: CASRNFGTAENAQHF. DNA of the CDR3: TGTGCCAGCAGGAACTTCGGGACAGCCGAAAATGCCCAGCATTTT.